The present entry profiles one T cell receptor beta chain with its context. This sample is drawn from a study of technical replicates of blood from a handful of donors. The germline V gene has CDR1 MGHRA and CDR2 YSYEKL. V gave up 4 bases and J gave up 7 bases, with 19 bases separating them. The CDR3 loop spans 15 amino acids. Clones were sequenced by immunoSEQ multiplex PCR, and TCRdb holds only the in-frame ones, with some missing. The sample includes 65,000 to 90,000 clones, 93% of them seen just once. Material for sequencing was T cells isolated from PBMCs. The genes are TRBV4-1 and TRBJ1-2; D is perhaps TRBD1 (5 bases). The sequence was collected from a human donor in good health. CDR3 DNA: TGCGCCAGCAGCCGCATCTGGGACTACCTACGTGGCTACACCTTC. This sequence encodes CASSRIWDYLRGYTF.